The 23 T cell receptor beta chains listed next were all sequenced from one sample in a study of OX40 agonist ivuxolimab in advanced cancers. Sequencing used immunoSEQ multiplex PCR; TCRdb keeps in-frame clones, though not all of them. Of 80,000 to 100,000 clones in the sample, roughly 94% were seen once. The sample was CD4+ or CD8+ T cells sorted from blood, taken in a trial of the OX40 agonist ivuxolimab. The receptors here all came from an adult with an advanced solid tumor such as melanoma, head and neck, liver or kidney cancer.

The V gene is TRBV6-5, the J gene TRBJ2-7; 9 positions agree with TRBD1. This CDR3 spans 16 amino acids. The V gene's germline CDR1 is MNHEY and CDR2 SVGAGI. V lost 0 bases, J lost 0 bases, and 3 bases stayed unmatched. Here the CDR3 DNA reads TGTGCCAGCAGTTACTCGGGACAGGGTGGCTCCTACGAGCAGTACTTC. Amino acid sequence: CASSYSGQGGSYEQYF.

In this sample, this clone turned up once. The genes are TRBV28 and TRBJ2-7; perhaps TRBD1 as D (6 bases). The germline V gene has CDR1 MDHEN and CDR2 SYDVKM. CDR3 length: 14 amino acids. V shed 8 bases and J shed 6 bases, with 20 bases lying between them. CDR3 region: CASSPGHLSTEQYF. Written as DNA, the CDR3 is TGTGCCAGCTCCCCGGGACATCTGTCTACCGAGCAGTACTTC.

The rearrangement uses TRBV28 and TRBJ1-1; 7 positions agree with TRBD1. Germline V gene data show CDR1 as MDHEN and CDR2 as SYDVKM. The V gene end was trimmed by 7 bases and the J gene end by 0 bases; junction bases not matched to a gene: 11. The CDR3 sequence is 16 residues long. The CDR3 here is CASNSGWGQMNTEAFF. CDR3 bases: TGTGCCAGCAACTCTGGGTGGGGACAGATGAACACTGAAGCTTTCTTT.

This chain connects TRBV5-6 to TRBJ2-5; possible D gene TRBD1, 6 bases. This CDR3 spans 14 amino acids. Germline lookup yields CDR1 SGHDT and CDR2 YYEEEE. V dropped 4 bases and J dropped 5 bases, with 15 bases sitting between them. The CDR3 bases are TGTGCCAGCAGCCCGGTCAGGGGTTCTGAGACCCAGTACTTC. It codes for CASSPVRGSETQYF.

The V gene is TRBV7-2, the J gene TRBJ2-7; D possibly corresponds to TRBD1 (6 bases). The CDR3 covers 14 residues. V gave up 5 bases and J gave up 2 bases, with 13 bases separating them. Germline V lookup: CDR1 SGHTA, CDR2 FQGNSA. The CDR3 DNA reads TGTGCCAGCAGCCCCCACAGGGACGCCTACGAGCAGTACTTC. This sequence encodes CASSPHRDAYEQYF.

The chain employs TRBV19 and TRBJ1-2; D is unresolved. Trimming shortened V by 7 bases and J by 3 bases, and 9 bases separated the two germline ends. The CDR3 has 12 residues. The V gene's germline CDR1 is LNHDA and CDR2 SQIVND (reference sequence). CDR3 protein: CASTGWDYGYTF. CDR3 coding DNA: TGTGCCAGTACCGGCTGGGACTATGGCTACACCTTC.

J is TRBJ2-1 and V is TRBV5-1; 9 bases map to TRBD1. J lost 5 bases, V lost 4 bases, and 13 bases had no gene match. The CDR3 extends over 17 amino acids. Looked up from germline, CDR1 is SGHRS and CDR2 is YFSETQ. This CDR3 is CASSPGTGTGTHNEQFF. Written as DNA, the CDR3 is TGCGCCAGCAGCCCAGGAACCGGGACAGGGACCCACAATGAGCAGTTCTTC. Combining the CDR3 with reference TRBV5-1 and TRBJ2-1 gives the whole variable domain KAGVTQTPRYLIKTRGQQVTLSCSPISGHRSVSWYQQTPGQGLQFLFEYFSETQRNKGNFPGRFSGRQFSNSRSEMNVSTLELGDSALYLCASSPGTGTGTHNEQFFGPGTRLTVL.

The CDR3 region is CASSLPDPGTEAFF. Written as DNA, the CDR3 is TGCGCCAGCAGCTTGCCGGACCCTGGGACTGAAGCTTTCTTT. The chain combines TRBV5-1 with TRBJ1-1; D is undetermined. The CDR3 loop spans 14 amino acids. The germline V gene has CDR1 SGHRS and CDR2 YFSETQ. V shed 1 base and J shed 5 bases, with 12 bases lying between them. Filled out from reference TRBV5-1 and TRBJ1-1, the complete variable domain reads KAGVTQTPRYLIKTRGQQVTLSCSPISGHRSVSWYQQTPGQGLQFLFEYFSETQRNKGNFPGRFSGRQFSNSRSEMNVSTLELGDSALYLCASSLPDPGTEAFFGQGTRLTVV.

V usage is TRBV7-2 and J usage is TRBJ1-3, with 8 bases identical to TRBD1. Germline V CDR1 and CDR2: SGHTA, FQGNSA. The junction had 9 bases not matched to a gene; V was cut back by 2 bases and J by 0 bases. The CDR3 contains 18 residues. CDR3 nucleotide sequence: TGTGCCAGCAGCTTATTAGGGGGACAGGCGAGCTCTGGAAACACCATATATTTT. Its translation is CASSLLGGQASSGNTIYF.

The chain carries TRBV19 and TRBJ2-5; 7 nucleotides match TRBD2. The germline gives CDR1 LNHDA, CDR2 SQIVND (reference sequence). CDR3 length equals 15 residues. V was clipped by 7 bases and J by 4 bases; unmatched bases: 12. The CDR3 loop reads CASMDLGSGGETQYF. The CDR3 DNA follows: TGTGCCAGTATGGATCTTGGGTCGGGGGGAGAGACCCAGTACTTC. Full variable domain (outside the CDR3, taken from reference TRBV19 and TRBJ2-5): DGGITQSPKYLFRKEGQNVTLSCEQNLNHDAMYWYRQDPGQGLRLIYYSQIVNDFQKGDIAEGYSVSREKKESFPLTVTSAQKNPTAFYLCASMDLGSGGETQYFGPGTRLLVL.

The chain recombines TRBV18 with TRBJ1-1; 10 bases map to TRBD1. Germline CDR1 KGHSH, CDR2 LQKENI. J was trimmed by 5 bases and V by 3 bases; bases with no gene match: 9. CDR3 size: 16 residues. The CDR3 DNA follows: TGTGCCAGCTCACCCAATCCGGGACAGGGGTATACTGAAGCTTTCTTT. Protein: CASSPNPGQGYTEAFF.

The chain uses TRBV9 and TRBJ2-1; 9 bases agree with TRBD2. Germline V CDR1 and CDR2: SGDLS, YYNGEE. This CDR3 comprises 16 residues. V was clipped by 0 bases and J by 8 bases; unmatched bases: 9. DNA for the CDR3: TGTGCCAGCAGCGTAGGAATGGGGACTAGCAGCCATGAGCAGTTCTTC. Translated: CASSVGMGTSSHEQFF.

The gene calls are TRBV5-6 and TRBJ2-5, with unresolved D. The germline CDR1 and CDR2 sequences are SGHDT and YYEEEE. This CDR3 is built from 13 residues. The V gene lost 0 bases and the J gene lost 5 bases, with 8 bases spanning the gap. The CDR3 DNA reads TGTGCCAGCAGCTTGGCCATAAGTGAGACCCAGTACTTC. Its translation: CASSLAISETQYF.

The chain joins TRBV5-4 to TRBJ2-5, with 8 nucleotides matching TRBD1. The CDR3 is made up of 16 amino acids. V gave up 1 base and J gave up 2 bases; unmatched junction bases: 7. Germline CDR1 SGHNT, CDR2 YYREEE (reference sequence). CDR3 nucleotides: TGTGCCAGCAGCTTGAACGCCAGGACAGGGCAAGAGACCCAGTACTTC. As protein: CASSLNARTGQETQYF.

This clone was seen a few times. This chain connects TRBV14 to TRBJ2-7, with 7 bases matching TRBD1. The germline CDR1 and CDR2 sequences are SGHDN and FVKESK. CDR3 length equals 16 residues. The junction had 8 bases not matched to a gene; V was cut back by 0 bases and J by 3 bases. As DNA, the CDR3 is TGTGCCAGCAGCCAAGAACAGGGGACCTTCCACTACGAGCAGTACTTC. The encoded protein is CASSQEQGTFHYEQYF.

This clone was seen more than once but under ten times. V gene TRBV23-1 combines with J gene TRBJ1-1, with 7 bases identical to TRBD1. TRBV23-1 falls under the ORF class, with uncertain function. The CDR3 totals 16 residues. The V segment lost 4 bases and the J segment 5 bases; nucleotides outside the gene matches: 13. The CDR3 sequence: CASSRGQVSVLTEAFF. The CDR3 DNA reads TGCGCCAGCAGTCGCGGACAGGTGTCAGTTTTGACTGAAGCTTTCTTT.

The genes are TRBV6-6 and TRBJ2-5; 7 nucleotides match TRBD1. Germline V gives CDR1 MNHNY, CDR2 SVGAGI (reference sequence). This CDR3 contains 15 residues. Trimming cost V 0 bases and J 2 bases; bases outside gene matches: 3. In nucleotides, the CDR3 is TGTGCCAGCAGTTACTCACCCAGGGGGCAAGAGACCCAGTACTTC. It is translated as CASSYSPRGQETQYF.

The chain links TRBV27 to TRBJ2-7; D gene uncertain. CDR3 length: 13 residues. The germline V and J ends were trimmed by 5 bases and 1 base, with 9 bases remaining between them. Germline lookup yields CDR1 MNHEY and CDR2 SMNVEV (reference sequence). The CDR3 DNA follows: TGTGCCAGCAGTGTCCGCTGGTCCTACGAGCAGTACTTC. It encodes CASSVRWSYEQYF.

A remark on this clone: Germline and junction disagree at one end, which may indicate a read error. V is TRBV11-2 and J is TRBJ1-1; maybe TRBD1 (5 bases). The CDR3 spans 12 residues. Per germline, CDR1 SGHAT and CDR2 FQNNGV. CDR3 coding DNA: TGTGCCAGCAGCTTAACGGGGGGACGTAGATTTTTT. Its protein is CASSLTGGRRFF. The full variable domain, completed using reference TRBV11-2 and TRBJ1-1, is EAGVAQSPRYKIIEKRQSVAFWCNPISGHATLYWYQQILGQGPKLLIQFQNNGVVDDSQLPKDRFSAERLKGVDSTLKIQPAKLEDSAVYLCASSLTGGRRFFGQGTRLTVV.

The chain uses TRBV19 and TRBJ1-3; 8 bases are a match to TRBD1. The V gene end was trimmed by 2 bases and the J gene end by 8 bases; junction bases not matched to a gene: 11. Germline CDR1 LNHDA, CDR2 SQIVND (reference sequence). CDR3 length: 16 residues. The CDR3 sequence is CASSIPPHRGEYTIYF. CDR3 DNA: TGTGCCAGTAGTATACCCCCCCACAGGGGGGAGTACACCATATATTTT. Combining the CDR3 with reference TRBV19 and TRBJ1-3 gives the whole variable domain DGGITQSPKYLFRKEGQNVTLSCEQNLNHDAMYWYRQDPGQGLRLIYYSQIVNDFQKGDIAEGYSVSREKKESFPLTVTSAQKNPTAFYLCASSIPPHRGEYTIYFGEGSWLTVV.

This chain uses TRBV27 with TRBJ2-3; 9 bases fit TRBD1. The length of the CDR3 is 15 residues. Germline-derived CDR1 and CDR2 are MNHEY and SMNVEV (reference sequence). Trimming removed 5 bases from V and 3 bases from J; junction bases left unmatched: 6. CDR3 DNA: TGTGCCAGCAGTCCAGGGACAGGGAGGACAGATACGCAGTATTTT. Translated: CASSPGTGRTDTQYF.

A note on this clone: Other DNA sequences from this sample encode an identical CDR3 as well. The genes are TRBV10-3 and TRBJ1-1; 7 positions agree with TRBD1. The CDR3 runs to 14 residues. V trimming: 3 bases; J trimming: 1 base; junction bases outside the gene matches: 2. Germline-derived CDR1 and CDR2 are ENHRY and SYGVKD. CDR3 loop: CAISDRQGNTEAFF. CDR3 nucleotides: TGTGCCATCAGTGACAGACAGGGGAACACTGAAGCTTTCTTT.

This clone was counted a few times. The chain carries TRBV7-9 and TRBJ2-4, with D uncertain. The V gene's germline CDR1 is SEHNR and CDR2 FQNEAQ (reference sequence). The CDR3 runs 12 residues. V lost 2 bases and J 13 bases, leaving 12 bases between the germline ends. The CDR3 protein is CASSLSRALQYF. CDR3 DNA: TGTGCCAGCAGCTTAAGTCGTGCGTTACAGTACTTC.